These T cell receptor beta chains were read from a single sample in a study of T cell responses to AZD1222 COVID-19 vaccine. TCRdb keeps only in-frame clones here, not all; method: immunoSEQ multiplex PCR. The repertoire holds about 170,000 clones, with about nine tenths as singletons. The specimen was peripheral blood, collected on day 0 of AZD1222 vaccination. These receptor sequences come from an adult in good health. CDR3s include the opening cysteine and the closing phenylalanine or tryptophan. A D gene is named only where the DNA matches it firmly. Only part of the rows carry a size: once, few, many, or a class if the clone is expanded.

j_call clone_size v_call d_call cdr3_aa cdr3_nt
TRBJ2-3 - TRBV6-6 - CASTPYSGQADTQYF TGTGCCAGCACTCCTTACTCTGGTCAGGCAGATACGCAGTATTTT
TRBJ2-7 - TRBV11-2 TRBD2 CASSLGLAGPYQYF TGTGCCAGCAGCTTAGGACTAGCGGGGCCCTATCAGTACTTC
TRBJ2-3 - TRBV9 TRBD1 CASSVQPGQGSLRASTDTQYF TGTGCCAGCAGCGTACAGCCGGGACAGGGATCCCTACGGGCTAGCACAGATACGCAGTATTTT
TRBJ2-1 - TRBV4-3 TRBD1 CASSQDGGQGQYEQFF TGCGCCAGCAGCCAAGATGGGGGACAGGGGCAGTATGAGCAGTTCTTC
TRBJ1-1 - TRBV7-8 - CASSSTGNTEAFF TGTGCCAGCAGCTCGACAGGGAACACTGAAGCTTTCTTT
TRBJ1-1 few TRBV11-2 - CASSPMGRRNTEAFF TGTGCCAGCAGCCCAATGGGACGGCGAAACACTGAAGCTTTCTTT
TRBJ2-3 - TRBV6-2/TRBV6-3 - CASSYWQGADTQYF TGTGCCAGCAGTTACTGGCAGGGTGCAGATACGCAGTATTTT
TRBJ1-1 - TRBV19 - CASDRGPNTEAFF TGTGCCAGCGACCGGGGTCCGAACACTGAAGCTTTCTTT
TRBJ2-7 - TRBV6-1 - CASGEDSSTTYEQYF TGTGCCAGCGGTGAAGACAGTAGCACTACCTACGAGCAGTACTTC
TRBJ2-3 - TRBV4-2 TRBD1 CASSQGPQGASTDTQYF TGTGCCAGCAGCCAAGGCCCGCAGGGGGCGAGCACAGATACGCAGTATTTT
TRBJ2-1 - TRBV5-6 - CASSLDLSPRSYNEQFF TGTGCCAGCAGCTTGGACCTAAGCCCCCGCTCCTACAATGAGCAGTTCTTC
TRBJ1-2 - TRBV7-9 - CASSPMGGPNYGYTF TGTGCCAGCAGCCCGATGGGGGGGCCGAACTATGGCTACACCTTC
TRBJ2-7 - TRBV7-2 - CASSLPGTSYEQYF TGTGCCAGCAGCTTACCCGGGACCTCCTACGAGCAGTACTTC
TRBJ1-1 once TRBV29-1 TRBD1 CSVRQGAGTEAFF TGCAGCGTCAGACAGGGGGCTGGCACTGAAGCTTTCTTT
TRBJ2-7 - TRBV2 - CASRRGHEQYF TGTGCCAGCAGGAGGGGTCACGAGCAGTACTTC
TRBJ1-1 - TRBV7-3 TRBD1 CASSPQGAPEAFF TGTGCCAGCAGCCCACAGGGGGCCCCTGAAGCTTTCTTT
TRBJ2-1 - TRBV7-2 - CASSVAGTDYNEQFF TGTGCCAGCAGCGTAGCCGGGACGGACTACAATGAGCAGTTCTTC
TRBJ1-4 - TRBV10-1 - CASTRGGGGKLFF TGCGCCAGCACCAGGGGTGGGGGGGGAAAACTGTTTTTT
TRBJ1-2 - TRBV9 TRBD1 CASSGGQNRYGYTF TGTGCCAGCAGCGGGGGACAGAATCGATATGGCTACACCTTC
TRBJ2-7 - TRBV2 TRBD2 CASSEAGGGSGYEQYF TGTGCCAGCAGTGAAGCTGGGGGGGGGTCCGGCTACGAGCAGTACTTC
TRBJ1-2 - TRBV7-9 - CASSLEQGGGYTF TGTGCCAGCAGCTTGGAACAGGGAGGTGGCTACACCTTC
TRBJ1-1 - TRBV6-6 - CASSPGDSNTEAFF TGTGCCAGCAGTCCGGGAGACTCGAACACTGAAGCTTTCTTT
TRBJ1-6 once TRBV6-5 - CASSSGPNSPLHF TGTGCCAGCAGTTCCGGTCCTAATTCACCCCTCCACTTT
TRBJ2-7 - TRBV9 TRBD2 CASSVDPSGGAGEQYF TGTGCCAGCAGCGTAGATCCTAGCGGGGGGGCCGGAGAGCAGTACTTC